A single TCR beta chain is shown here with its context. The sample is drawn from a study of molecular identifiers for immune sequencing clone quantification. Study at large: Naive CD8 cell RNA, from 20,000 or 100,000 cells, was split five ways in replicates, with four sequenced.

Previously described methods and listed TCR primers were employed for the bulk TCR libraries. MiXCR, run by TCRdb on the PCR reads, gives a single entry per CDR3 protein. The data hold just under 650,000 distinct CDR3 sequences, with roughly 21% observed a single time. With V trimmed by 5 bases and J by 4 bases, 12 bases remained unmatched. The CDR3 has 16 residues. Germline CDR1 and CDR2: SGHTA and FQGNSA. The specimen sequenced was naive CD8+ T cells from blood, with Jurkat cell RNA spiked in. The subset is: FACS-sorted CD8+CD4-CCR7+CD45RA+ naive T cells. J is TRBJ2-3 and V is TRBV7-2; 7 nucleotides line up with TRBD2. The receptor was isolated from a human donor in good health. Some libraries in this study had Jurkat cell RNA spiked in. The CDR3 is CASSTLGGGEADTQYF. In nucleotides, the CDR3 is TGTGCCAGCAGCACTCTTGGGGGGGGGGAGGCAGATACGCAGTATTTT. Based on the CDR3 plus reference TRBV7-2 and TRBJ2-3, the full variable domain is GAGVSQSPSNKVTEKGKDVELRCDPISGHTALYWYRQSLGQGLEFLIYFQGNSAPDKSGLPSDRFSAERTGGSVSTLTIQRTQQEDSAVYLCASSTLGGGEADTQYFGPGTRLTVL.